This T cell receptor beta chain was profiled in a study of shared clonotypes between healthy human individuals. Study findings and constraints: The rarefaction results pointed to incomplete sorted-subset sequencing despite large depth.

The ends were cut back, 8 bases at V and 1 base at J, with 9 bases in the middle. CDR1 and CDR2 (germline): SQVTM, ANQGSEA. The CDR3 extends over 12 amino acids. With regard to this clone: The antigen is undetermined.

Only in-frame clones appear in the TCRdb table, and some are missing; sequencing was by immunoSEQ multiplex PCR. The sample carries 2,500,000 or so clones, 80% to 95% recorded once. Healthy adults negative for HIV, lacking recent acute infections or vaccinations, served as donors. V and J are TRBV29-1 and TRBJ1-5; TRBD1 is a possible D gene (5 bases). Input material: naive CD4+ T cells from PBMCs. The subset is: CD45RA+ positively selected. The clonotype was recovered from a man between 18 and 29 years old in good health. Some clones in this sample may be carry-over from other donors' samples. CDR3 region: CSFRDSNQPQHF. CDR3 nucleotides: TGCAGCTTCCGGGACAGCAATCAGCCCCAGCATTTT.